The 30 T cell receptor beta chains below come from one sample, sequenced in a study of T-cell reconstitution after alpha-beta-depleted transplantation in children. Unique molecular identifiers were used in preparing the TCRbeta library. TCRdb re-called the PCR reads with MiXCR, one entry per CDR3 protein. Of 200,000 to 250,000 distinct CDR3 sequences in the sample, about 11% were seen once. The source material was PBMCs, sampled before TCRalphabeta/CD19-depleted stem cell transplant. The receptors here all came from a child less than two years old with acute myeloid leukemia, due to receive a stem cell transplant.

In its sample, this clonotype was seen many times. The chain links TRBV27 to TRBJ2-5, with 8 bases fitting TRBD2. Germline V CDR1 and CDR2: MNHEY, SMNVEV (reference sequence). The CDR3 runs 13 residues. The V gene end was trimmed by 6 bases and the J gene end by 4 bases; junction bases not matched to a gene: 4. The DNA for the CDR3 is TGTGCCAGCAGAGAAAGCGGGAGAGAGACCCAGTACTTC. Translated: CASRESGRETQYF.

This clonotype was picked up many times. The chain has TRBV7-9 and TRBJ1-1, with no clear D. This CDR3 is 16 amino acids long. CDR1 is SEHNR and CDR2 is FQNEAQ in the germline V gene (reference sequence). Trimming left V 5 bases short and J 1 base short, with 17 bases between. This CDR3 is CASSDMLTLGNTEAFF. CDR3 in DNA: TGTGCCAGCAGCGATATGCTAACCCTGGGGAACACTGAAGCTTTCTTT.

This clonotype was recorded many times. The chain couples TRBV20-1 to TRBJ2-2, with D hard to call. The CDR3 runs 13 residues. Germline lookup yields CDR1 DFQATT and CDR2 SNEGSKA (reference sequence). Trimming removed 4 bases from V and 6 bases from J, with 12 bases in between. The CDR3 bases are TGCAGTGCTACCGCACTTTACTCCGGGGAGCTGTTTTTT. It encodes CSATALYSGELFF.

In this sample, this clonotype turned up many times. The chain combines TRBV7-9 with TRBJ2-2; the D gene is possibly TRBD1 (6 bases). Per germline, CDR1 SEHNR and CDR2 FQNEAQ (reference sequence). The CDR3 is 15 amino acids. The V end was cut by 6 bases, the J end by 3 bases, with 14 bases between. CDR3 DNA sequence: TGTGCCAGCAGAAAGCGGACAGAATACACCGGGGAGCTGTTTTTT. Encoded protein: CASRKRTEYTGELFF.

In the case of this clonotype: A read error may produce the germline difference seen at one junction end. The gene calls are TRBV29-1 and TRBJ1-1; D is unresolved. CDR3 size: 11 residues. In germline, CDR1 is SQVTM, CDR2 ANQGSEA. In nucleotides, the CDR3 is TGCAGCGTTGAAGCGAACACCGAAGCTTTCTTT. This translates into CSVEANTEAFF.

In its sample, this clonotype was seen many times. The chain combines TRBV5-1 with TRBJ2-1, with D possibly being TRBD1 (6 bases). This CDR3 is 15 amino acids long. CDR1 is SGHRS, CDR2 YFSETQ, per germline. Trimming removed 1 base from V and 1 base from J, with 9 bases in between. The CDR3 here is CASSLQGFSYNEQFF. In nucleotides, the CDR3 is TGCGCCAGCAGCTTGCAGGGGTTTTCCTACAATGAGCAGTTCTTC.

This clonotype was recorded a few times. The chain has TRBV7-9 and TRBJ1-2; D remains ambiguous. In germline, CDR1 is SEHNR, CDR2 FQNEAQ (reference sequence). Trimming stripped 8 bases from V and 3 bases from J, with 10 bases between. The CDR3 sequence is 12 residues long. CDR3 bases: TGTGCCAGCGCAGGCTCCGACTATGGCTACACCTTC. Amino acid sequence: CASAGSDYGYTF.

Many counts were recorded for this clonotype. Here the CDR3 reads CASSASGQGNEQYF. CDR3 DNA: TGTGCCAGCAGCGCCTCCGGACAGGGGAACGAGCAGTACTTC. This chain joins TRBV7-9 and TRBJ2-7; TRBD1 agrees at 9 bases. The trim removed 5 bases at V and 5 bases at J, leaving 7 bases unmatched. The CDR3 spans 14 residues. Germline V gene data show CDR1 as SEHNR and CDR2 as FQNEAQ (reference sequence).

This clonotype appeared many times. The V call is TRBV7-8, the J call TRBJ2-3; weak D call: TRBD2 (5 bases). V lost 2 bases and J 6 bases, leaving 12 bases between the germline ends. CDR1 is SGHVS, CDR2 FQNEAQ, per germline. The CDR3 length is 14 residues. The CDR3 sequence is CASSLNIRGDTQYF. The CDR3 DNA reads as TGTGCCAGCAGCTTAAATATACGAGGGGATACGCAGTATTTT.

The count of this clonotype is one. A read error may be the cause here, since a much bigger clone is one base away. The chain combines TRBV11-1 with TRBJ2-3; no reliable D call. Trimming left V 8 bases short and J 5 bases short, with 14 bases between. Germline V lookup: CDR1 SGHAT, CDR2 FQDESV (reference sequence). This CDR3 has 13 residues. CDR3 amino acids: CASATFNRDTQYF. The DNA of the CDR3 is TGTGCCAGCGCCACCTTTAATAGAGATACGCAGTATTTT. The complete variable domain, with remaining parts taken from reference TRBV11-1 and TRBJ2-3, reads EAEVAQSPRYKITEKSQAVAFWCDPISGHATLYWYRQILGQGPELLVQFQDESVVDDSQLPKDRFSAERLKGVDSTLKIQPAELGDSAMYLCASATFNRDTQYFGPGTRLTVL.

This clonotype has a handful of counts. This chain links TRBV28 with TRBJ2-6; D uncertain. This CDR3 comprises 15 residues. V lost 3 bases, J lost 2 bases, and 8 bases lay in between. Germline CDR1 MDHEN, CDR2 SYDVKM. CDR3 coding DNA: TGTGCCAGCAGTTTCTTGATAGCTGGGGCCAACGTCCTGACTTTC. This translates into CASSFLIAGANVLTF.

This clonotype was picked up many times. This sequence joins TRBV5-1 and TRBJ2-3; TRBD2 might be the D (6 bases). Per the germline V gene, CDR1 is SGHRS and CDR2 is YFSETQ. The CDR3 length is 12 residues. The germline V and J ends were trimmed by 4 bases and 4 bases, with 7 bases remaining between them. CDR3 DNA sequence: TGCGCCAGCAGCGGGACTTCAGATACGCAGTATTTT. It encodes CASSGTSDTQYF.

This clonotype showed up many times. V and J are TRBV10-3 and TRBJ2-1; TRBD1 is a possible D gene (6 bases). Germline CDR1 and CDR2: ENHRY and SYGVKD. V was cut by 0 bases and J by 7 bases, with 10 bases left in between. The CDR3 runs to 14 residues. The CDR3 spells CAISESRQVNEQFF. CDR3 coding DNA: TGTGCCATCAGTGAGTCGAGACAGGTTAATGAGCAGTTCTTC.

This clonotype occurred many times. J is TRBJ2-2 and V is TRBV20-1, with 10 positions matching TRBD2. The CDR3 consists of 14 residues. CDR1 is DFQATT and CDR2 is SNEGSKA in the germline V gene (reference sequence). J gave up 5 bases and V 5 bases, and 5 bases lay outside the gene matches. The CDR3 spells CSALSGRGTGELFF. In nucleotides, the CDR3 is TGCAGTGCTCTAAGCGGGAGGGGGACCGGGGAGCTGTTTTTT.

This clonotype came up many times. CDR3 bases: TGTGCCAGCAGCCCCCCGCGGGACTTCGCTCACTACGAGCAGTACTTC. Translation: CASSPPRDFAHYEQYF. The chain links TRBV7-9 to TRBJ2-7, with TRBD2 as a possible D gene (6 bases). The length of the CDR3 is 16 residues. Trimming removed 5 bases at V and 3 bases at J, with 20 bases between. Germline CDR1 and CDR2: SEHNR and FQNEAQ (reference sequence).

This clonotype showed up many times. The V and J genes are TRBV5-1 and TRBJ2-2; no clear D. This CDR3 has 12 amino acids. V was trimmed by 6 bases and J by 6 bases, leaving 9 bases between them. Germline CDR1 reads SGHRS; CDR2 reads YFSETQ. The DNA of the CDR3 is TGCGCCAGCAAGACTGGGGCCGGGGAGCTGTTTTTT. Its translation is CASKTGAGELFF.

The chain combines TRBV10-3 with TRBJ1-6; 9 bases align to TRBD1. Per the germline V gene, CDR1 is ENHRY and CDR2 is SYGVKD. The junction had 9 bases not matched to a gene; V was cut back by 6 bases and J by 9 bases. The CDR3 spans 15 residues. For the CDR3, the DNA is TGTGCCATCAGCCCTGAGGGACAGGGCTTTTCACCCCTCCACTTT. It codes for CAISPEGQGFSPLHF.

The table lists this clonotype with many counts. V is TRBV5-6 and J is TRBJ2-1; D gene ambiguous. V lost 0 bases, J lost 5 bases, and 6 bases lay in between. The CDR3 spans 13 residues. CDR1 SGHDT and CDR2 YYEEEE come from the germline V gene. CDR3 residues: CASSLEVHNEQFF. CDR3 bases: TGTGCCAGCAGCTTGGAGGTGCACAATGAGCAGTTCTTC.

A word on this clonotype: At one boundary the junction diverges from the germline segment, which might be a read error. V is TRBV7-9 and J is TRBJ1-4; D is possibly TRBD1 (6 bases). Germline assignment: CDR1 SEHNR and CDR2 FQNEAQ (reference sequence). The CDR3 length is 14 residues. The CDR3 region is CASSSGATNEKLSF. The CDR3 bases are TGTGCCAGCAGCTCAGGGGCAACTAATGAAAAACTGTCTTTT.

This clonotype was counted many times. The chain uses TRBV10-2 and TRBJ1-2; 7 nucleotides agree with TRBD1. V lost 6 bases and J lost 6; bases outside the gene matches: 13. The CDR3 is made up of 15 amino acids. CDR1 is WSHSY, CDR2 SAAADI, per germline. CDR3 bases: TGCGCCAGCAGATCACGGGGACAGCCTGGGGATGGCTACACCTTC. Its protein is CASRSRGQPGDGYTF.

The sample holds many counts of this clonotype. This chain links TRBV11-2 with TRBJ2-5; 9 bases line up with TRBD2. CDR3 length: 16 amino acids. V lost 1 base to trimming and J lost 4 bases; unmatched junction nucleotides: 7. CDR1 and CDR2 (germline): SGHAT, FQNNGV. This chain's CDR3 is CASSLAAGTSRETQYF. The CDR3 nucleotides are TGTGCCAGCAGCTTAGCTGCCGGGACTAGCAGAGAGACCCAGTACTTC.

This clonotype was observed many times. The rearrangement joins TRBV20-1 to TRBJ1-1; no definite D call. The length of the CDR3 is 11 residues. Germline CDR1 reads DFQATT; CDR2 reads SNEGSKA (reference sequence). V was shortened by 3 bases and J by 2 bases, with 4 bases between the two germline ends. The CDR3 reads CSARDNTEAFF. CDR3 coding DNA: TGCAGTGCTAGGGACAACACTGAAGCTTTCTTT.

This clonotype was counted at least ten times. Germline and junction disagree at one end, which may indicate a read error. The J gene is TRBJ1-1, the V gene TRBV12-3 or TRBV12-4; a possible D gene is TRBD1 (5 bases). The CDR3 extends over 11 amino acids. CDR3 bases: TGCGCCAGCAGCTTGGGGGTTGAAGCTTTCTTT. This gives the protein CASSLGVEAFF.

V usage is TRBV19 and J usage is TRBJ2-7; D is unresolved. V lost 5 bases, J lost 3 bases, and 17 bases lay in between. Germline CDR1 and CDR2: LNHDA and SQIVND (reference sequence). This CDR3 region has 15 residues. This CDR3 reads CASSLRVASYYEQYF. In DNA form, the CDR3 reads TGTGCCAGTAGTCTACGCGTAGCCTCCTACTACGAGCAGTACTTC.

This clonotype has at least ten counts. The DNA of the CDR3 is TGTGCCAGCAGCCAAGAATTCCGGGTGTTGGGCTACACCTTC. Protein product: CASSQEFRVLGYTF. The chain combines TRBV3-1 with TRBJ1-2; no reliable D call. Germline values: CDR1 LGHDT, CDR2 YNNKEL (reference sequence). This CDR3 region has 14 residues. Trimming took 0 bases from V and 8 from J, leaving 13 bases between them.

This clonotype was recorded many times. V gene TRBV29-1 combines with J gene TRBJ2-1, with 8 bases matching TRBD1. Trimming at V came to 7 bases and at J to 6 bases, leaving 11 bases not matched to a gene. CDR1 and CDR2 (germline): SQVTM, ANQGSEA. The CDR3 totals 14 residues. Written as DNA, the CDR3 is TGCAGCGCCCACGACAGGGGTTCCCCCAATGAGCAGTTCTTC. Residues: CSAHDRGSPNEQFF.

In its sample, this clonotype was seen many times. The chain's CDR3 is CSAGRLAPAETQYF. The CDR3 DNA is TGCAGTGCTGGCCGACTAGCGCCTGCGGAGACCCAGTACTTC. J is TRBJ2-5 and V is TRBV20-1; 8 nucleotides align to TRBD2. From germline, CDR1 is DFQATT and CDR2 SNEGSKA (reference sequence). The CDR3 is 14 residues long. With 5 bases clipped from V and 5 bases from J, the junction kept 10 bases outside the gene matches.

This clonotype has at least ten counts. The rearrangement links TRBV11-2 to TRBJ2-5; D is possibly TRBD1 (6 bases). The length of the CDR3 is 13 residues. Germline CDR1 SGHAT, CDR2 FQNNGV. Trimming cost V 5 bases and J 5 bases, with 12 bases left between them. The CDR3: CASSADRMETQYF. The CDR3, as DNA: TGTGCCAGCAGCGCCGACAGGATGGAGACCCAGTACTTC. Full variable domain (rest looked up from reference TRBV11-2 and TRBJ2-5): EAGVAQSPRYKIIEKRQSVAFWCNPISGHATLYWYQQILGQGPKLLIQFQNNGVVDDSQLPKDRFSAERLKGVDSTLKIQPAKLEDSAVYLCASSADRMETQYFGPGTRLLVL.

This clonotype was seen ten or more times. V gene TRBV12-3 or TRBV12-4 combines with J gene TRBJ1-2, with D possibly being TRBD1 (5 bases). V lost 6 bases and J lost 4, with 15 bases in between. The CDR3 is made up of 14 amino acids. The CDR3 DNA sequence: TGTGCCAGCAGCTGGGCAGACAGTAGCTATGGCTACACCTTC. It yields the protein CASSWADSSYGYTF.

This clonotype was recorded at least ten times. The chain combines TRBV20-1 with TRBJ2-1, with D possibly matching TRBD1 (6 bases). The V and J ends lost 0 bases and 7 bases respectively, with 22 bases between them. The CDR3 sequence is 17 residues long. Germline CDR1 reads DFQATT; CDR2 reads SNEGSKA (reference sequence). The CDR3 loop reads CSAREYGGDIGGNEQFF. The DNA of the CDR3 is TGCAGTGCTAGAGAGTATGGGGGCGATATCGGCGGGAATGAGCAGTTCTTC.